The present T cell receptor (beta chain) was sequenced within a study of cytomegalovirus exposure and HLA in healthy donors. The PCR had 60 Vbeta and 13 Jbeta primers. Original analysis: Unique TCR beta chains numbered about 80 million in a later analysis, with some 9.9 million shared. Profiling relied on immunoSEQ multiplex PCR, and the TCRdb table lists in-frame clones only, not all of them. The V and J calls and clone size were taken over from that table, and D and trimming were inferred from the DNA. Of more than 85,000 clones in the sample, 63% were seen once. Germline-derived CDR1 and CDR2 are SEHNR and FQNEAQ (reference sequence). Trimming removed 4 bases at V and 8 bases at J, with 14 bases between. The CDR3 loop spans 14 amino acids. This clone showed up just a few times. Antigen unknown. Those who donated were healthy bone marrow donors. General study findings and limits: An analysis was carried out later, and it reportedly showed fewer N-insertions in an Asian-associated ancestry cluster than the approximately 660-donor mean. Some V segments, TRBV6-2 and TRBV6-3 among them, were indistinguishable and were therefore excluded.

This clonotype was obtained from a human donor in good health. Sequencing was done on a sample of PBMCs. This rearrangement joins TRBV7-9 to TRBJ1-4, with D perhaps matching TRBD1 (5 bases). The DNA of the CDR3 is TGTGCCAGCAGCTGGAGGGGATTGGAGGAAAAACTGTTTTTT. Protein: CASSWRGLEEKLFF. Filled out from reference TRBV7-9 and TRBJ1-4, the complete variable domain reads DTGVSQNPRHKITKRGQNVTFRCDPISEHNRLYWYRQTLGQGPEFLTYFQNEAQLEKSRLLSDRFSAERPKGSFSTLEIQRTEQGDSAMYLCASSWRGLEEKLFFGSGTQLSVL.